This T cell receptor (beta chain) was sequenced in a study of tumor-infiltrating lymphocytes in localized non-small cell lung cancer. Study-wide background: Patients included smokers and never-smokers with various histologies, some sampled after neoadjuvant chemotherapy.

Sequencing was performed with immunoSEQ multiplex PCR; in TCRdb, only in-frame clones are kept and a portion is missing. The table records some 15,000 clones, 80% of them present only once. CDR3 length equals 14 residues. V was trimmed by 0 bases and J by 3 bases, leaving 9 bases between them. The germline CDR1 and CDR2 sequences are SGHDT and YYEEEE. Specimen: uninvolved lung tissue not adjacent to the tumor. The receptor's source is a human donor with non-small cell lung cancer. The chain recombines TRBV5-6 with TRBJ2-5, with a weak D call TRBD1 (5 bases). The CDR3 loop reads CASSLEGREETQYF. For the CDR3, the DNA is TGTGCCAGCAGCTTGGAGGGCAGGGAAGAGACCCAGTACTTC.